This T cell receptor (beta chain) originates from a study of beta chain features in type 1 diabetes. Researchers reported sorting CD4+ naive, central memory, regulatory and stem cell-like memory cells via CD45RO/CCR7/CD25/CD127/CD95/CD27. This clone came up many times. The entirety of the isolated RNA underwent reverse transcription, so expressed TCRB transcripts were sequenced. Produced via immunoSEQ multiplex PCR; TCRdb's table is partial and in-frame only. The data hold 200,000 to 250,000 clones, with approximately 11% observed a single time. The CDR3 is 13 amino acids. Germline V gene lookup returns CDR1 GTSNPN and CDR2 SVGIG (reference sequence). V lost 3 bases and J 1 base, leaving 7 bases between the germline ends.

The TCR sequence derives from a man aged 18 to 30 in good health. The chain links TRBV30 to TRBJ2-1, with D tentatively TRBD2 (5 bases). Sample: central memory CD4+ T cells from blood. CDR3 region: CAWSGGSYNEQFF. CDR3 sequence (DNA): TGTGCCTGGAGCGGAGGTTCCTACAATGAGCAGTTCTTC. Filled out from reference TRBV30 and TRBJ2-1, the complete variable domain reads SQTIHQWPATLVQPVGSPLSLECTVEGTSNPNLYWYRQAAGRGLQLLFYSVGIGQISSEVPQNLSASRPQDRQFILSSKKLLLSDSGFYLCAWSGGSYNEQFFGPGTRLTVL.